This TCR beta chain was captured in a study of radiotherapy plus CTLA-4 blockade in lung cancer. The assay was immunoSEQ multiplex PCR, and TCRdb's table has in-frame clones only and misses some. Here the sample spans fewer than 40,000 clones, roughly three quarters being singletons. V shed 4 bases, J shed 4 bases, and the junction held 7 bases outside the gene matches. CDR3 size: 16 residues. Germline CDR1 reads SGDLS; CDR2 reads YYNGEE. In chemo-refractory metastatic non-small-cell lung cancer, patients got ipilimumab CTLA-4 blockade together with focal radiation. This material consisted of peripheral blood, taken from a patient treated with radiotherapy plus ipilimumab. J is TRBJ2-1 and V is TRBV9, with 11 positions matching TRBD2. The origin of this receptor is a human donor with non-small cell lung cancer whose response to radiotherapy plus ipilimumab could not be evaluated. CDR3 coding DNA: TGTGCCAGCAGCCCGTGGACTAGCGGGTGGTACAATGAGCAGTTCTTC. Translating gives CASSPWTSGWYNEQFF.